This is a list of T cell receptor beta chains from one sample in a study of CD8 T cells in Susac syndrome. TCRdb re-derived calls from the immunoSEQ multiplex PCR reads in MiXCR, one entry per CDR3 protein. The table includes approximately 120,000 distinct CDR3 sequences, about 90% detected once. The sample was CD4+ T cells from PBMCs. The receptor source for this set is a human donor in good health. CDR3s leave out the opening cysteine and the closing phenylalanine or tryptophan.

V gene	J gene	CDR3 protein
TRBV10-3	TRBJ2-7	AISEVPGNGEQY
TRBV3-1	TRBJ2-1	ASSHPSGRVYNEQF
TRBV5-6	TRBJ1-5	ASSFYGGNQPQH
TRBV6-5	TRBJ1-1	ASSYSRGADTEAF
TRBV10-3	TRBJ1-2	AIREGRDSYGYT
TRBV30	TRBJ1-2	AWVQGRGDGYT
TRBV29-1	TRBJ2-7	SVEGQGTYEQY
TRBV12-3/TRBV12-4	TRBJ2-3	ASSLAGERTDTQY
TRBV7-2	TRBJ1-5	ASSQGAGQKQPQH
TRBV5-6	TRBJ1-1	ASSLGGQGGAF
TRBV6-6	TRBJ2-7	ASSRTSGTYEQY
TRBV11-2	TRBJ1-1	ASSFQGARTEAF
TRBV23-1	TRBJ1-4	ASSHSRPAATNEKLF
TRBV20-1	TRBJ2-7	SARDSRKGGFDYEQY
TRBV7-2	TRBJ2-5	ASSLKAGDLETQY
TRBV10-3	TRBJ2-7	ATSPLQGVDEQY
TRBV12-3/TRBV12-4	TRBJ2-7	ASSLMGDEQY
TRBV12-3/TRBV12-4	TRBJ1-1	ASSALGGRTEAF
TRBV19	TRBJ1-2	ASSITQTALGGYT
TRBV5-1	TRBJ2-1	ASYRDSSYNEQF
TRBV30	TRBJ1-2	AWSHRQAGVWGYT
TRBV7-3	TRBJ2-1	ASSLGQGRNEQF
TRBV15	TRBJ1-2	ATSRGGYDYGYT
TRBV9	TRBJ1-2	ASSVRQSPFTGYT
TRBV9	TRBJ2-3	ASSPWGGFTDTQY
TRBV7-6	TRBJ2-3	ASSLGGGANTQY
TRBV5-1	TRBJ2-5	ASSLAAGVETQY
TRBV6-5	TRBJ2-2	ASSKGPRTGELF
TRBV4-3	TRBJ2-2	ASSQGQGGTGELF
TRBV28	TRBJ2-7	ASSLWGPPGEQY
TRBV5-6	TRBJ1-1	ASSLPRIIRENTEAF
TRBV6-1	TRBJ1-2	ASSEILSGYGYT
TRBV20-1	TRBJ2-5	SARDRIGGETQY
TRBV7-2	TRBJ1-5	ASSLRPPNQPQH
TRBV2	TRBJ1-5	ASSGTFDSYSNQPQH
TRBV6-2/TRBV6-3	TRBJ1-1	ARVLGQMNTEAF
TRBV2	TRBJ2-2	ASNRRNTGELF
TRBV7-2	TRBJ2-1	ASSKRQEDTNNEQF
TRBV20-1	TRBJ1-5	SAPRAGNQPQH
TRBV2	TRBJ2-3	ASNRQLRTDTQY
TRBV12-3/TRBV12-4	TRBJ2-3	ASRSIADTQY
TRBV13	TRBJ1-6	ASSLIAKNSPLH
TRBV27	TRBJ2-7	ASSSHQGGIRY
TRBV25-1	TRBJ2-3	ASSDLGRTDTQY
TRBV20-1	TRBJ1-2	SASPTTGTGGNYYGYT
TRBV7-6	TRBJ2-7	ASSRNDGTGAAGVYEQY
TRBV2	TRBJ2-2	ASIGQKGGFTGELF
TRBV29-1	TRBJ1-4	SVGAGQGFEKLF
TRBV15	TRBJ1-1	ATSIMTSGAEAF
TRBV4-3	TRBJ1-2	ASSQDFARLNYGYT
TRBV11-2	TRBJ2-2	ASSHPGGNTGELF
TRBV2	TRBJ2-5	ASSEVPSGGQETQY
TRBV14	TRBJ1-4	ASSEGGAREKLF
TRBV7-2	TRBJ1-1	ASSSRESAEAF
TRBV14	TRBJ1-2	ASSHSPGRGDYGYT
TRBV20-1	TRBJ1-1	SANLGGRAF
TRBV4-3	TRBJ2-5	ASSLESGSGETQY
TRBV10-2	TRBJ1-3	ASSGTYSGNTIY
TRBV6-2/TRBV6-3	TRBJ1-5	ASKDRVDQPQH